Each of the 9 T cell receptor beta chains below was sequenced from the same sample in a study of CD8+ T cells in alopecia areata. Treatment defined: oral pan-JAK inhibitor, 5-10 mg twice daily. Following extraction, RNA underwent reverse transcription to cDNA, which served as the sequencing template. Generated by immunoSEQ multiplex PCR, the TCRdb table keeps only in-frame clones and is missing some. The data contain approximately 150,000 clones, less than 75% of them singletons. The sequencing here drew on CD4+ T cells sorted from blood, taken at roughly week 58, from a patient treated with tofacitinib. These receptors originate from a human donor with alopecia areata.

This clone was found a few times. The CDR3 loop is CASIPSRGNTEAFF. The CDR3 bases are TGTGCCAGCATCCCTTCCAGGGGGAACACTGAAGCTTTCTTT. The chain is built from TRBV7-9 and TRBJ1-1, with D tentatively TRBD1 (6 bases). The CDR3 runs 14 residues. The germline V and J ends were trimmed by 7 bases and 1 base, with 13 bases remaining between them. Germline-derived CDR1 and CDR2 are SEHNR and FQNEAQ (reference sequence).

This clone was seen a handful of times. This chain joins TRBV29-1 and TRBJ2-3; perhaps TRBD1 as D (5 bases). The CDR3 has 11 residues. Deletions cut 4 bases from V and 7 bases from J, with 9 bases between. Germline CDR1 SQVTM, CDR2 ANQGSEA. Here the CDR3 reads CSVVGLNTQYF. In DNA form, the CDR3 reads TGCAGCGTTGTGGGGCTGAATACGCAGTATTTT.

The V gene is TRBV2, the J gene TRBJ2-2; the match to TRBD2 covers 8 bases. Germline CDR1 reads SNHLY; CDR2 reads FYNNEI. V lost 2 bases to trimming and J lost 5 bases; unmatched junction nucleotides: 4. This CDR3 is built from 15 residues. DNA for the CDR3: TGTGCCAGCAGTGAAAACCAGCGGGGGACCGGGGAGCTGTTTTTT. Translated: CASSENQRGTGELFF.

The CDR3 is CASSLGALQETQYF. Written as DNA, the CDR3 is TGTGCCAGCAGCTTGGGGGCGCTTCAAGAGACCCAGTACTTC. The rearrangement joins TRBV5-4 to TRBJ2-5; D unresolved. The germline V gene encodes CDR1 SGHNT and CDR2 YYREEE (reference sequence). Trimming stripped 0 bases from V and 2 bases from J, with 8 bases between. The CDR3 is 14 amino acids. Combining the CDR3 with reference TRBV5-4 and TRBJ2-5 gives the whole variable domain ETGVTQSPTHLIKTRGQQVTLRCSSQSGHNTVSWYQQALGQGPQFIFQYYREEENGRGNFPPRFSGLQFPNYSSELNVNALELDDSALYLCASSLGALQETQYFGPGTRLLVL.

The CDR3 spells CASSERAPNNQPQHF. The CDR3, as DNA: TGTGCCAGCAGTGAAAGGGCGCCCAACAATCAGCCCCAGCATTTT. V and J are TRBV2 and TRBJ1-5; D unclear. V lost 2 bases, J lost 3 bases, and 11 bases lay in between. The length of the CDR3 is 15 residues. Germline CDR1 is SNHLY and CDR2 is FYNNEI.

This clone has just a few counts. The chain employs TRBV30 and TRBJ2-5, with D tentatively TRBD1 (5 bases). Between the trimmed V and J ends, which lost 4 bases and 11 bases, there was a span of 35 bases. The CDR3 loop spans 18 amino acids. Germline V CDR1 and CDR2: GTSNPN, SVGIG (reference sequence). CDR3 DNA sequence: TGTGCCTGGACCCCTCTGGTCGGATTTTGGCAGGGTGGTGGAGAGCAGTACTTC. It encodes CAWTPLVGFWQGGGEQYF. Looking up the rest from reference TRBV30 and TRBJ2-5 gives the full variable domain: SQTIHQWPATLVQPVGSPLSLECTVEGTSNPNLYWYRQAAGRGLQLLFYSVGIGQISSEVPQNLSASRPQDRQFILSSKKLLLSDSGFYLCAWTPLVGFWQGGGEQYFGPGTRLLVL.

The rearrangement links TRBV2 to TRBJ2-7; D is possibly TRBD1 or TRBD2 (6 bases each). CDR3 length: 14 residues. V was pared by 7 bases and J by 4 bases, with 17 bases between. Germline CDR1 SNHLY, CDR2 FYNNEI. The CDR3 DNA is TGTGCCAGCACGGGGGCCCTCCGGGGGTACGAGCAGTACTTC. Translation: CASTGALRGYEQYF.

This clone was seen a handful of times. The rearrangement joins TRBV27 to TRBJ2-7; D perhaps matches TRBD1 (6 bases). The CDR3 length is 14 residues. Trimming shortened V by 8 bases and J by 0 bases, and 14 bases separated the two germline ends. Germline-derived CDR1 and CDR2 are MNHEY and SMNVEV (reference sequence). In nucleotides, the CDR3 is TGTGCCAGCGCCGTAGACAGGCGCTCCTACGAGCAGTACTTC. Its translation: CASAVDRRSYEQYF.

The chain combines TRBV4-1 with TRBJ1-2; D not resolved. The CDR3 length is 16 residues. Germline V CDR1 and CDR2: MGHRA, YSYEKL. V lost 3 bases, J lost 4 bases, and 18 bases lay in between. CDR3 amino acids: CASSHRNLGIFYGYTF. The DNA for the CDR3 is TGCGCCAGCAGCCACCGCAACTTGGGGATCTTCTATGGCTACACCTTC.